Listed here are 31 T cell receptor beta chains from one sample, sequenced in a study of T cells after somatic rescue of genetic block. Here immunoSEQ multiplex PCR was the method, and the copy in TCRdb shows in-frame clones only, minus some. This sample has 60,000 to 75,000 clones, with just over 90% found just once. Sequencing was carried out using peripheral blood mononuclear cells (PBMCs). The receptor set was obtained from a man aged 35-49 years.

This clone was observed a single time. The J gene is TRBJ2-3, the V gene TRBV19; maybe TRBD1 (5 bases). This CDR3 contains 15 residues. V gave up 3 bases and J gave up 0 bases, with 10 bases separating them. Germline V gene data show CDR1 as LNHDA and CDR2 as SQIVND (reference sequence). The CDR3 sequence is CASSIQTASTDTQYF. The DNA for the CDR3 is TGTGCCAGTAGTATCCAGACAGCTAGCACAGATACGCAGTATTTT.

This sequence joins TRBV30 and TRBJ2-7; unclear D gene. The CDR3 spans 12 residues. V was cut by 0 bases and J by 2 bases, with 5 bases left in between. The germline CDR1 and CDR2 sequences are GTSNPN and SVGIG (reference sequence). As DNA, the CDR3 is TGTGCCTGGAGTGTGGGCACCTACGAGCAGTACTTC. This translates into CAWSVGTYEQYF.

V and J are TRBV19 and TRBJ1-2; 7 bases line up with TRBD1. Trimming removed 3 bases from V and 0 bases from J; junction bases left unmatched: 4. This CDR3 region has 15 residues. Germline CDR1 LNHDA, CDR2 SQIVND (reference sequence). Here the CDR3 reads CASSMGTVTNYGYTF. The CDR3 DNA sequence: TGTGCCAGTAGTATGGGGACAGTTACTAACTATGGCTACACCTTC.

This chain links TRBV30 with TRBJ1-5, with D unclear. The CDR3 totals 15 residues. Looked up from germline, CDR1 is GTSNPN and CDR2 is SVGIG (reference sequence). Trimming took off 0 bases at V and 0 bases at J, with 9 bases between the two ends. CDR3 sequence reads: CAWSVGQTSNQPQHF. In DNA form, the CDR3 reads TGTGCCTGGAGTGTAGGGCAGACTAGCAATCAGCCCCAGCATTTT.

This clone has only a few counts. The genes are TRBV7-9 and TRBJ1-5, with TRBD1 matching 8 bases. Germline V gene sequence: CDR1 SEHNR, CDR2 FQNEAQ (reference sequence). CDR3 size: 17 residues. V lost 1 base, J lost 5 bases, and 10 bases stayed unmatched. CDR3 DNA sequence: TGTGCCAGCAGCTTAGGACCGGGACAGGCAAGTCATCAGCCCCAGCATTTT. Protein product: CASSLGPGQASHQPQHF. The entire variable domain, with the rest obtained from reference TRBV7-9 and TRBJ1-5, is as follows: DTGVSQNPRHKITKRGQNVTFRCDPISEHNRLYWYRQTLGQGPEFLTYFQNEAQLEKSRLLSDRFSAERPKGSFSTLEIQRTEQGDSAMYLCASSLGPGQASHQPQHFGDGTRLSIL.

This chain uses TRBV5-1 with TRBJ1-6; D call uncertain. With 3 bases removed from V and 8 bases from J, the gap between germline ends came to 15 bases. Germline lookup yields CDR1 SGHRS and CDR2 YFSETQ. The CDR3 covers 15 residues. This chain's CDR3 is CASSSWLRGDSPLHF. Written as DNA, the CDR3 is TGCGCCAGCAGCTCCTGGTTACGCGGGGATTCACCCCTCCACTTT.

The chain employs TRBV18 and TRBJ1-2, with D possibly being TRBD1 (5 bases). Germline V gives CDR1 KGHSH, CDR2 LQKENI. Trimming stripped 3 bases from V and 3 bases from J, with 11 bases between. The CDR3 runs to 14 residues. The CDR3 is CASSPSRADYGYTF. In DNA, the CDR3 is TGTGCCAGCTCACCTTCCAGGGCGGACTATGGCTACACCTTC.

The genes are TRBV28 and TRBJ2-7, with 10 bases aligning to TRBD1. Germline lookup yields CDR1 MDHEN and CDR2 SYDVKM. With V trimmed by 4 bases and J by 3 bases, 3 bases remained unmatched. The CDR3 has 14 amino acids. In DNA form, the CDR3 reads TGTGCCAGCAGTTCACGGACAGGGGGCTACGAGCAGTACTTC. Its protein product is CASSSRTGGYEQYF.

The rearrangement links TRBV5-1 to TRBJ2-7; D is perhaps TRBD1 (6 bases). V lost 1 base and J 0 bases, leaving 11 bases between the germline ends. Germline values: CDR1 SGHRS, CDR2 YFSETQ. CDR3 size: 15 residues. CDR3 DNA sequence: TGCGCCAGCAGCTTGTCCAGGGGCCCCTCCTACGAGCAGTACTTC. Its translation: CASSLSRGPSYEQYF.

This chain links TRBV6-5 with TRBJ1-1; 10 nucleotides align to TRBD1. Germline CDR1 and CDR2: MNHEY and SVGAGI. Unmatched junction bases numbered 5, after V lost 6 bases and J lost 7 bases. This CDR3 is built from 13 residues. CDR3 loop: CASSPGQGYEAFF. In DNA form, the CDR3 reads TGTGCCAGCAGCCCGGGACAGGGGTATGAAGCTTTCTTT.

This CDR3 is CASSAQGTNYGYTF. CDR3 bases: TGTGCCAGCAGTGCACAGGGAACTAACTATGGCTACACCTTC. This chain links TRBV6-6 with TRBJ1-2, with D maybe TRBD1 (6 bases). Trimming cost V 5 bases and J 0 bases, with 10 bases left between them. The CDR3 is 14 amino acids. The V gene's germline CDR1 is MNHNY and CDR2 SVGAGI (reference sequence).

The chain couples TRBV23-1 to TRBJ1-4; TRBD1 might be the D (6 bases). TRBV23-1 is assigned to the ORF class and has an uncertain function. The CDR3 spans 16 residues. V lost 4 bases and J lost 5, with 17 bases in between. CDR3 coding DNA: TGCGCCAGCAGTCCCCCGACGCAGGGACAAAATGAAAAACTGTTTTTT. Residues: CASSPPTQGQNEKLFF.

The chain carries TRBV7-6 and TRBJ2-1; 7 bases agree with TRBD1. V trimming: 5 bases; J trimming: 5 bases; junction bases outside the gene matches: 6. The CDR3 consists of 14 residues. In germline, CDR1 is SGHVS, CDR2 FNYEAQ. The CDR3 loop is CASSLSGQHNEQFF. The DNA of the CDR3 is TGTGCCAGCAGCCTATCGGGACAGCACAATGAGCAGTTCTTC.

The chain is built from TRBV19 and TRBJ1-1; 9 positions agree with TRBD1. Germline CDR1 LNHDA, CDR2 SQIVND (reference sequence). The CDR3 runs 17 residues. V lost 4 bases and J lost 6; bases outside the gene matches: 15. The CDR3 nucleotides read TGTGCCAGTAGTAGCCCTCTCACAGGGGGCGTGGTTGCTGAAGCTTTCTTT. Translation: CASSSPLTGGVVAEAFF.

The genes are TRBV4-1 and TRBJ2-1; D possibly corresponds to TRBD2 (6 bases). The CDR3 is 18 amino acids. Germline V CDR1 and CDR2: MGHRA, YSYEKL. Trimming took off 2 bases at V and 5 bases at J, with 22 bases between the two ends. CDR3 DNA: TGCGCCAGCAGCCAACCCATTCGGGGGACTTACAACAACAATGAGCAGTTCTTC. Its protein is CASSQPIRGTYNNNEQFF.

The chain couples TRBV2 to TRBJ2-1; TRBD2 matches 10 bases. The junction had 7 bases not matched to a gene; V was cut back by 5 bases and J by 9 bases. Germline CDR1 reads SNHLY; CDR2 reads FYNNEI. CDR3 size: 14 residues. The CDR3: CASSREREGGEQFF. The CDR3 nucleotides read TGTGCCAGCAGTAGGGAGCGGGAGGGCGGTGAGCAGTTCTTC.

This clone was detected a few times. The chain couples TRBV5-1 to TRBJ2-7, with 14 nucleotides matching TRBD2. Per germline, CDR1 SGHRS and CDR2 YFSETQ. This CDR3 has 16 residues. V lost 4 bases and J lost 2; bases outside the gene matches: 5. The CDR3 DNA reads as TGCGCCAGCAGCCGGACTAGCGGGGGGCGACCCTACGAGCAGTACTTC. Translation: CASSRTSGGRPYEQYF. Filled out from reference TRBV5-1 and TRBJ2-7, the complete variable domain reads KAGVTQTPRYLIKTRGQQVTLSCSPISGHRSVSWYQQTPGQGLQFLFEYFSETQRNKGNFPGRFSGRQFSNSRSEMNVSTLELGDSALYLCASSRTSGGRPYEQYFGPGTRLTVT.

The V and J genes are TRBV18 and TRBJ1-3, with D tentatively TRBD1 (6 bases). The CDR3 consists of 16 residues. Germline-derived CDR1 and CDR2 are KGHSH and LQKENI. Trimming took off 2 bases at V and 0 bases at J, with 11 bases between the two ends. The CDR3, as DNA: TGTGCCAGCTCACCAGTTTGGGACAACTCTGGAAACACCATATATTTT. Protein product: CASSPVWDNSGNTIYF.

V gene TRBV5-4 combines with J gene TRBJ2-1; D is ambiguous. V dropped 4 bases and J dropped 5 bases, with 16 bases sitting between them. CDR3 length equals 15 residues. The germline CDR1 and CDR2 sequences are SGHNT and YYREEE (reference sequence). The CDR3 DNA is TGTGCCAGCAGCCCTGGGATACAGTTTAACAATGAGCAGTTCTTC. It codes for CASSPGIQFNNEQFF.

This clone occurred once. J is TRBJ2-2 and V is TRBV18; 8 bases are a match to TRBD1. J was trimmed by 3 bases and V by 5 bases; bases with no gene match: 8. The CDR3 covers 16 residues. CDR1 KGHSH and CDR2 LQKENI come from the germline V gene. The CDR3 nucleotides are TGTGCCAGCTCATCCCCGACAGGGGTACACACCGGGGAGCTGTTTTTT. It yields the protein CASSSPTGVHTGELFF. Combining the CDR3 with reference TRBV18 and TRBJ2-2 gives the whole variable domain NAGVMQNPRHLVRRRGQEARLRCSPMKGHSHVYWYRQLPEEGLKFMVYLQKENIIDESGMPKERFSAEFPKEGPSILRIQQVVRGDSAAYFCASSSPTGVHTGELFFGEGSRLTVL.

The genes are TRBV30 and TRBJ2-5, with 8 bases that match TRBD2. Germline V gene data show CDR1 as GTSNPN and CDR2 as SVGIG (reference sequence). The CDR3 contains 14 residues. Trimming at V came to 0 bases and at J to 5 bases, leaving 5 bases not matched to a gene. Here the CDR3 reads CAWSVRGGRETQYF. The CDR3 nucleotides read TGTGCCTGGAGTGTACGGGGGGGCCGGGAGACCCAGTACTTC.

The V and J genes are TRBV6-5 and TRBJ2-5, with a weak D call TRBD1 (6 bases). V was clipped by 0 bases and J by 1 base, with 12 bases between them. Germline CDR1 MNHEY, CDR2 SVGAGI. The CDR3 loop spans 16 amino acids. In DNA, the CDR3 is TGTGCCAGCAGTTACTCGGGGGCGGGCCTCCAAGAGACCCAGTACTTC. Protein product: CASSYSGAGLQETQYF.

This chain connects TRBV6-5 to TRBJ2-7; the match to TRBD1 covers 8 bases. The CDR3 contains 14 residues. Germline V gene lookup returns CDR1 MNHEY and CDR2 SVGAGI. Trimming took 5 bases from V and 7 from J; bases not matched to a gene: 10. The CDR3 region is CASSGQGSVWEQYF. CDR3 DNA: TGTGCCAGCAGTGGACAGGGCAGCGTCTGGGAGCAGTACTTC.

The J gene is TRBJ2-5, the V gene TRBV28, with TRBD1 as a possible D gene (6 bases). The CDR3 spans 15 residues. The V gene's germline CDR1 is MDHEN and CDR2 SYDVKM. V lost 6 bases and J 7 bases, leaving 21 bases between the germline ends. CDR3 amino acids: CASRDARQGGRTQYF. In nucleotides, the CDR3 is TGTGCCAGCAGGGACGCTCGACAAGGGGGAAGGACCCAGTACTTC.

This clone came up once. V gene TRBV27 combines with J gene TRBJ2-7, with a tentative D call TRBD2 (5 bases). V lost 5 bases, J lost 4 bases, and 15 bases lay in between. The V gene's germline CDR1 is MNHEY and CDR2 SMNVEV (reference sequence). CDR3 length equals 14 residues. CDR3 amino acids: CASSPRRVSYEQYF. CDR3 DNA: TGTGCCAGCAGTCCTCGGCGGGTGTCGTACGAGCAGTACTTC.

CDR3 loop: CASSYRKEETQYF. In DNA form, the CDR3 reads TGTGCCAGCAGTTACCGAAAAGAAGAGACCCAGTACTTC. The chain carries TRBV6-6 and TRBJ2-5; D gene ambiguous. Germline lookup yields CDR1 MNHNY and CDR2 SVGAGI (reference sequence). Trimming shortened V by 2 bases and J by 3 bases, and 7 bases separated the two germline ends. CDR3 length: 13 residues.

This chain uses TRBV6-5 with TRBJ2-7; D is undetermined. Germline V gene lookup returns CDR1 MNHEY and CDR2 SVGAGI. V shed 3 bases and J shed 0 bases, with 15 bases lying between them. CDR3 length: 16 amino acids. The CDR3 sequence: CASSYSTPGSSYEQYF. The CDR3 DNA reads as TGTGCCAGCAGTTATAGTACCCCGGGCAGCTCCTACGAGCAGTACTTC.

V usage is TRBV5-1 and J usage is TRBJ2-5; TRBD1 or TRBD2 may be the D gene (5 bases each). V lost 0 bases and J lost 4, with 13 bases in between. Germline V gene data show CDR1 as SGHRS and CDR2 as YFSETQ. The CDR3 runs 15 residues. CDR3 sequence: CASSLEGPPGETQYF. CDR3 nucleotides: TGCGCCAGCAGCTTGGAGGGACCCCCAGGAGAGACCCAGTACTTC.

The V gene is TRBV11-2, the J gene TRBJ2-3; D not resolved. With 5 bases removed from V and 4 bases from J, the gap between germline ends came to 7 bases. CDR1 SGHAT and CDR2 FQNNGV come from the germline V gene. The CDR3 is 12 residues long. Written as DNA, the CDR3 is TGTGCCAGCAGCCTCGAGCCAGATACGCAGTATTTT. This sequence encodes CASSLEPDTQYF.

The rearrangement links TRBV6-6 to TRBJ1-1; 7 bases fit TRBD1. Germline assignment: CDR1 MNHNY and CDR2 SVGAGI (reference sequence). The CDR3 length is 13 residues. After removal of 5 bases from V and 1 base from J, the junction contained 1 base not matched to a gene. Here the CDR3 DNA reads TGTGCCAGCAGTGACAGGGAGAACACTGAAGCTTTCTTT. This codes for CASSDRENTEAFF.

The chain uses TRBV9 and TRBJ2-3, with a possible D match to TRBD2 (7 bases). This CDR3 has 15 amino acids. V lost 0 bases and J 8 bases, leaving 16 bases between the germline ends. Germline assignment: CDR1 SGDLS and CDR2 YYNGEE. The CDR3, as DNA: TGTGCCAGCAGCGTAGAGGGGGGGCGGACCGGTACGCAGTATTTT. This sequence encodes CASSVEGGRTGTQYF. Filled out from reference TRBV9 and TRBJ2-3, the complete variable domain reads DSGVTQTPKHLITATGQRVTLRCSPRSGDLSVYWYQQSLDQGLQFLIQYYNGEERAKGNILERFSAQQFPDLHSELNLSSLELGDSALYFCASSVEGGRTGTQYFGPGTRLTVL.